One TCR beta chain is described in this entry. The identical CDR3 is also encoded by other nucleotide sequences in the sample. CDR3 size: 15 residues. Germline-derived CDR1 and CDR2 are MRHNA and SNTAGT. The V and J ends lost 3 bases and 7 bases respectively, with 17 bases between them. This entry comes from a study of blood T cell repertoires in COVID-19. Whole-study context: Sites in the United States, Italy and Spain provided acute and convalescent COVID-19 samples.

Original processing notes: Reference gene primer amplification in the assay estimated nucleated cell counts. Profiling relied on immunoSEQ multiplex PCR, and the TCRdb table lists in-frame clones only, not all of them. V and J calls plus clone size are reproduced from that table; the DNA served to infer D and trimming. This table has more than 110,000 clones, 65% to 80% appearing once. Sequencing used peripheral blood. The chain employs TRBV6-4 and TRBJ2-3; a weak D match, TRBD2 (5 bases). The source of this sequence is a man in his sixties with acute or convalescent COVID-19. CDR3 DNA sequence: TGTGCCAGCAGTGAATTTTCGGTAGCGACTTATACGCAGTATTTT. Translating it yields CASSEFSVATYTQYF.